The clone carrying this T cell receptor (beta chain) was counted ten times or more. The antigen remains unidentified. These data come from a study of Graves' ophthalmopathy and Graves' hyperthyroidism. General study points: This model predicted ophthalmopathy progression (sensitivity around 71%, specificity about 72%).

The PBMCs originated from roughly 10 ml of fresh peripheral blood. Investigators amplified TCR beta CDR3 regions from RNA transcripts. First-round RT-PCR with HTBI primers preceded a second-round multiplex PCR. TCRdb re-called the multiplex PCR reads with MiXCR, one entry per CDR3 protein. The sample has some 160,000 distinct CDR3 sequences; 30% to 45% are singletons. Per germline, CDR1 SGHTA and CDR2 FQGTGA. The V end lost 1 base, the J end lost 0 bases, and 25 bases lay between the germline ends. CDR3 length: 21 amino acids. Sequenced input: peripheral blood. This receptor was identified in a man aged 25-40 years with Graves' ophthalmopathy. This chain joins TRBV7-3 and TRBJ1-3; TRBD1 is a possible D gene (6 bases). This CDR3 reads CASSLSLGSSGRDNSGNTIYF. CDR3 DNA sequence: TGTGCCAGCAGCTTAAGTCTTGGGTCCTCCGGCCGGGACAACTCTGGAAACACCATATATTTT.